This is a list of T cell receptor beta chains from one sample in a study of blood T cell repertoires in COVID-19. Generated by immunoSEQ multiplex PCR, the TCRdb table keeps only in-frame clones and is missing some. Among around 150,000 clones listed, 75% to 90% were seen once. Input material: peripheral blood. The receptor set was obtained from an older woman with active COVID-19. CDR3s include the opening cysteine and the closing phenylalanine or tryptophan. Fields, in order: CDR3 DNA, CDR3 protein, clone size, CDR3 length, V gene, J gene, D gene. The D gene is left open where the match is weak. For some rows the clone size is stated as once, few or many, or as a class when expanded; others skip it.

cdr3_nt: TGCGCCAGCAGAGCAGATGGGGTCGCAGGGCGAAACACCGGGGAGCTGTTTTTT
cdr3_aa: CASRADGVAGRNTGELFF
clone_size: once
cdr3_length: 18
v_call: TRBV10-2
j_call: TRBJ2-2
d_call: NA

cdr3_nt: TGTGCCAGCAATTGGGGACAGGGCCCTGAAGCTTTCTTT
cdr3_aa: CASNWGQGPEAFF
clone_size: few
cdr3_length: 13
v_call: TRBV5-8
j_call: TRBJ1-1
d_call: TRBD1

cdr3_nt: TGTGCCAGCAGCCGAAGGGACAGGGGCTACGAGCAGTACTTC
cdr3_aa: CASSRRDRGYEQYF
clone_size: NA
cdr3_length: 14
v_call: TRBV27
j_call: TRBJ2-7
d_call: TRBD1

cdr3_nt: TGTGCCAGCAGCAGGACTGGTTTCGGTGGTGGACTGTTTTTT
cdr3_aa: CASSRTGFGGGLFF
clone_size: NA
cdr3_length: 14
v_call: TRBV5-6
j_call: TRBJ1-4
d_call: NA

cdr3_nt: TGTGCCAGCAGCCTATCGGGAGGGTCCTATGGCTACACCTTC
cdr3_aa: CASSLSGGSYGYTF
clone_size: NA
cdr3_length: 14
v_call: TRBV28
j_call: TRBJ1-2
d_call: NA

cdr3_nt: TGTGCCAGCAGTGTTTGGGCGTCTGGCTACACCTTC
cdr3_aa: CASSVWASGYTF
clone_size: few
cdr3_length: 12
v_call: TRBV2
j_call: TRBJ1-2
d_call: NA

cdr3_nt: TGTGCCTGGAGTGTAACGGGACTAGCGGGATTAGAGACCCAGTACTTC
cdr3_aa: CAWSVTGLAGLETQYF
clone_size: NA
cdr3_length: 16
v_call: TRBV30
j_call: TRBJ2-5
d_call: TRBD2

cdr3_nt: TGTGCCAGCAGCCTGTTTGCAGGGGGACGATTCTTAGGGTCACCCCTCCACTTT
cdr3_aa: CASSLFAGGRFLGSPLHF
clone_size: NA
cdr3_length: 18
v_call: TRBV7-2
j_call: TRBJ1-6
d_call: TRBD1

cdr3_nt: TGTGCCAGCAGCTTTCAGGGGACCTATCTCGTCCTGACTTTC
cdr3_aa: CASSFQGTYLVLTF
clone_size: NA
cdr3_length: 14
v_call: TRBV5-6
j_call: TRBJ2-6
d_call: NA

cdr3_nt: TGTGCCAGCAGCTACGGACTAGCGGCCTACGAGCAGTACTTC
cdr3_aa: CASSYGLAAYEQYF
clone_size: NA
cdr3_length: 14
v_call: TRBV7-2
j_call: TRBJ2-7
d_call: TRBD2

cdr3_nt: TGTGCCAGCAGCTTAGTGGACAGCTGGTACCAAGAGACCCAGTACTTC
cdr3_aa: CASSLVDSWYQETQYF
clone_size: once
cdr3_length: 16
v_call: TRBV7-2
j_call: TRBJ2-5
d_call: NA